These 2 T cell receptor beta chains were sequenced from one sample in a study of glioma-infiltrating T cells. Using RNA template, CDR3s of TCR alpha and beta were amplified with iRepertoire arm-PCR. TCRdb passed the multiplex PCR reads through MiXCR, listing each CDR3 protein once. The repertoire holds around 93,000 distinct CDR3 sequences, with roughly 40% as singletons. Sequencing was done on a sample of glioma tissue, nonneoplastic brain tissue, or PBMCs (not recorded which). Receptors were obtained from a human donor with low-grade glioma or glioblastoma, undergoing nonglioma brain surgery, or in good health (not recorded which).

To note about this clonotype: This may come from a read error, since a much larger clone is one base off. This chain connects TRBV5-1 to TRBJ2-3, with a tentative D call TRBD1 (6 bases). The J call may be wrong; the DNA end is better matched by TRBJ1-5. The germline V gene encodes CDR1 SGHRS and CDR2 YFSETQ. This CDR3 contains 14 residues. The CDR3: CASSLADSTDTQHF. DNA of the CDR3: TGCGCCAGCAGCTTGGCGGACAGCACAGATACGCAGCATTTT.

There are a few counts of this clonotype. A much bigger clone sits one base away, suggesting this may be a read error. V and J are TRBV19 and TRBJ2-5; the match to TRBD1 covers 8 bases. CDR1 LNHDA and CDR2 SQIVND come from the germline V gene (reference sequence). CDR3 length equals 16 residues. The CDR3, as DNA: TGTGCCAGTAGTCCAAGGACAGGGTCCTACCAAGAGCCCCAGTACTTC. Protein product: CASSPRTGSYQEPQYF.